Below, 30 T cell receptor beta chains from the same sample are listed, as sequenced in a study of tumor and adjacent non-tumor tissue in lung cancer. RNA was extracted from bulk tissue without any cell sorting. TCRbeta libraries were built with three rounds of nested PCR, modified from ARM-PCR. One entry per CDR3 protein, called by TCRdb with MiXCR from the multiplex PCR reads. The sample shows roughly 76,000 distinct CDR3 sequences, approximately 71% of them seen only once. The sample comprised lung tumor tissue. The receptors come from a woman aged 70-85 years with non-small cell lung cancer.

The table lists this clonotype with a few counts. The V gene is TRBV4-1, the J gene TRBJ2-7; 7 nucleotides agree with TRBD2. Germline values: CDR1 MGHRA, CDR2 YSYEKL. Germline trimming cut 8 bases from V and 0 bases from J; bases unmatched to any gene: 10. The CDR3 runs to 15 residues. The CDR3 sequence: CASGPRLAVSYEQYF. The CDR3 bases are TGCGCCAGCGGCCCCCGGCTAGCGGTCTCCTACGAGCAGTACTTC.

Comment on this clonotype: A much larger clone is a single base away; this may be a read error. V gene TRBV11-2 combines with J gene TRBJ2-2; D uncertain. This CDR3 comprises 14 residues. Germline CDR1 reads SGHAT; CDR2 reads FQNNGV. The CDR3 sequence: CASRVEKVTRELFF. CDR3 coding DNA: TGTGCCAGCAGAGTGGAGAAGGTCACCCGGGAGCTGTTTTTT. The full variable domain, completed using reference TRBV11-2 and TRBJ2-2, is EAGVAQSPRYKIIEKRQSVAFWCNPISGHATLYWYQQILGQGPKLLIQFQNNGVVDDSQLPKDRFSAERLKGVDSTLKIQPAKLEDSAVYLCASRVEKVTRELFFGEGSRLTVL.

A remark on this clonotype: Since no conserved phenylalanine or tryptophan closes the CDR3, a read error is the likely cause. The chain employs TRBV11-3 and TRBJ2-1; TRBD2 matches 7 bases. Germline V gene lookup returns CDR1 SGHNT and CDR2 YENEEA. This CDR3 has 16 residues. CDR3 amino acids: CGSSSLSGVGDNEQFL. CDR3 bases: TGTGGCAGCAGCTCCCTAAGCGGGGTCGGCGACAATGAGCAGTTCCTC.

The chain combines TRBV4-2 with TRBJ2-1; D unresolved. Per the germline V gene, CDR1 is LGHNA and CDR2 is YNFKEQ. The CDR3 runs 13 residues. Trimming took off 1 base at V and 7 bases at J, with 8 bases between the two ends. CDR3 nucleotide sequence: TGTGCCAGCAGCCAAGCACAGATGAATGAGCAGTTCTTC. Protein product: CASSQAQMNEQFF.

With respect to this clonotype: The junction departs from the called germline gene at one end, perhaps through a read error. The chain employs TRBV12-3 or TRBV12-4 and TRBJ2-5; D call uncertain. CDR3 length: 13 amino acids. The CDR3 is CASSRNFQETRYF. In DNA, the CDR3 is TGTGCCAGCAGTAGGAATTTCCAAGAGACCCGGTATTTC.

This clonotype was detected ten times or more. J is TRBJ2-3 and V is TRBV24-1, with D maybe TRBD2 (5 bases). Germline V gene lookup returns CDR1 KGHDR and CDR2 SFDVKD. Trimming pared 9 bases from V and 6 bases from J, leaving 18 bases between. CDR3 length: 14 amino acids. This chain's CDR3 is CATDPRAPGDTQYF. CDR3 nucleotides: TGTGCCACCGACCCGAGGGCCCCGGGGGATACGCAGTATTTT.

The gene calls are TRBV29-1 and TRBJ2-1, with 7 nucleotides matching TRBD1. The CDR3 totals 16 residues. After removal of 3 bases from V and 9 bases from J, the junction contained 17 bases not matched to a gene. Germline loops: CDR1 SQVTM, CDR2 ANQGSEA. The DNA of the CDR3 is TGCAGCGTTGACCCGGGAAGTAGGGGGCCTATAGGTGAGCAGTTCTTC. This encodes CSVDPGSRGPIGEQFF.

CDR3 sequence reads: CASSLLGGRGYGYTF. DNA of the CDR3: TGCGCCAGCAGCCTGCTGGGGGGTAGGGGCTATGGCTACACCTTC. The chain is built from TRBV5-1 and TRBJ1-2, with D possibly being TRBD1 (5 bases). The V gene's germline CDR1 is SGHRS and CDR2 YFSETQ. The CDR3 is 15 residues long. V dropped 4 bases and J dropped 4 bases, with 17 bases sitting between them.

On this clonotype: A much bigger clone sits one base away, suggesting this may be a read error. The CDR3 does not end in the conserved phenylalanine or tryptophan, so this is likely a read error. The rearrangement links TRBV11-2 to TRBJ1-1; D unclear. The CDR3 totals 11 residues. Germline CDR1 SGHAT, CDR2 FQNNGV. Trimming removed 4 bases from V and 5 bases from J, with 5 bases in between. The CDR3 DNA follows: TGTGCCAGCAGCTCTGTTACTGAAGCTTTCCTT. Protein: CASSSVTEAFL.

This clonotype was counted a single time. The V call is TRBV11-1, the J call TRBJ2-4; perhaps TRBD2 as D (6 bases). CDR1 is SGHAT and CDR2 is FQDESV in the germline V gene (reference sequence). This CDR3 has 14 residues. The ends were cut back, 10 bases at V and 3 bases at J, with 16 bases in the middle. In DNA form, the CDR3 reads TGTGCCAACAGTTCGGGGGTGCTCAAAAACATTCAGTACTTC. Translation: CANSSGVLKNIQYF.

This clonotype has just a few counts. V gene TRBV2 combines with J gene TRBJ1-5, with unresolved D. V was shortened by 4 bases and J by 7 bases, with 11 bases between the two germline ends. The CDR3 runs 13 residues. Looked up from germline, CDR1 is SNHLY and CDR2 is FYNNEI. CDR3: CASSVGFRQPQHF. DNA for the CDR3: TGTGCCAGCAGTGTTGGTTTTCGACAGCCCCAGCATTTT.

As concerns this clonotype: A much larger clonotype is one base distant, so this may be a read error. The gene calls are TRBV20-1 and TRBJ2-7, with D perhaps assigned TRBD1 or TRBD2 (5 bases each). Germline V gene sequence: CDR1 DFQATT, CDR2 SNEGSKA (reference sequence). The CDR3 extends over 12 amino acids. The V gene lost 5 bases and the J gene lost 7 bases, with 15 bases spanning the gap. CDR3 in amino acids: CSAVRQWEEQYF. The CDR3 DNA follows: TGCAGTGCTGTCAGACAGTGGGAGGAGCAGTACTTC.

Regarding this clonotype: Because it lacks the conserved phenylalanine or tryptophan at the end, this CDR3 is likely a read error. The DNA is omitted, as the CDR3 cannot be located on it reliably, and the CDR3 follows TCRdb's listing. The rearrangement links TRBV6-2 or TRBV6-3 to TRBJ2-1; the table's D call, TRBD1, was not checked against the DNA. The CDR3 region is 15 residues in length, termini included. Germline CDR1 reads MNHEY; CDR2 reads SVGEGT. This CDR3 reads CASSYAGTRDNEQLL.

This clonotype is classed as medium-sized. This chain connects TRBV29-1 to TRBJ1-2; TRBD1 agrees at 7 bases. Germline V gene sequence: CDR1 SQVTM, CDR2 ANQGSEA. The junction had 2 bases not matched to a gene; V was cut back by 6 bases and J by 7 bases. The CDR3 is 10 residues long. The chain's CDR3 is CSVGQSGYTF. The DNA for the CDR3 is TGCAGCGTGGGACAGTCTGGCTACACCTTC.

Concerning this clonotype: This may arise from a read error, as a much more abundant clone is one base away. No conserved phenylalanine or tryptophan ends this CDR3, so it is likely a read error. The rearrangement links TRBV20-1 to TRBJ2-1, with TRBD1 identical over 10 bases. The V gene's germline CDR1 is DFQATT and CDR2 SNEGSKA (reference sequence). J gave up 8 bases and V 0 bases, and 7 bases lay outside the gene matches. The CDR3 has 15 residues. The CDR3 region is CSARDVGTGADEQFS. CDR3 in DNA: TGCAGTGCTAGAGATGTCGGGACAGGGGCCGATGAGCAGTTCTCC.

Comments on this clonotype: Since no conserved phenylalanine or tryptophan closes the CDR3, a read error is the likely cause. The V call is TRBV10-2, the J call TRBJ2-7; TRBD2 matches at 7 bases. The CDR3 runs to 14 residues. Looked up from germline, CDR1 is WSHSY and CDR2 is SAAADI. Losses at the gene ends were 6 bases for V and 2 bases for J; bases not matched to a gene: 7. CDR3 nucleotide sequence: TGCGCCAGCAGGGACCAGCGGGAAACCTACGAGCAGTACCTT. Amino acids: CASRDQRETYEQYL.

Regarding this clonotype: This CDR3 fails to terminate in the conserved phenylalanine or tryptophan, so it likely reflects a read error. This chain links TRBV6-5 with TRBJ1-2, with 9 bases identical to TRBD1. Germline V gene sequence: CDR1 MNHEY, CDR2 SVGAGI. CDR3 size: 17 residues. CDR3 coding DNA: TGTGCCAGTAGTTCGGCGAGGGACAGGGTGGAAAACTATGGCTACACCTTA. It translates to CASSSARDRVENYGYTL.

As concerns this clonotype: One end of the junction does not line up with germline, which may come from a read error. The gene calls are TRBV6-1 and TRBJ1-4, with D perhaps TRBD1 (5 bases). This CDR3 is built from 16 residues. The germline V gene has CDR1 MNHNS and CDR2 SASEGT. CDR3 sequence reads: CGSRPRTGPTNEKLFF. The CDR3 bases are TGTGGCAGCAGGCCTCGAACAGGCCCAACTAATGAAAAACTGTTTTTT.

This clonotype was seen repeatedly, ten times or more. V and J are TRBV5-1 and TRBJ2-7, with 11 positions matching TRBD1. Trimming at V came to 7 bases and at J to 6 bases, leaving 9 bases not matched to a gene. Germline CDR1 and CDR2: SGHRS and YFSETQ. The CDR3 consists of 14 residues. This chain's CDR3 is CASHSGTGGSEQYF. For the CDR3, the DNA is TGCGCCAGCCACTCCGGGACAGGGGGAAGCGAGCAGTACTTC.

Notes on this clonotype: The junction departs from germline at one end; a sequencing error may be responsible. The J gene is TRBJ1-2, the V gene TRBV4-2; D ambiguous. This CDR3 spans 13 amino acids. CDR1 LGHNA and CDR2 YNFKEQ come from the germline V gene. CDR3 loop: CASTQVLGRSYTF. As DNA, the CDR3 is TGTGCCAGCACCCAAGTTCTCGGACGTAGCTACACCTTC.

With regard to this clonotype: At one boundary the junction diverges from the germline segment, which might be a read error. The rearrangement uses TRBV6-2 or TRBV6-3 and TRBJ2-7, with no clear D. Germline assignment: CDR1 MNHEY and CDR2 SVGEGT. The CDR3 has 15 amino acids. This CDR3 reads CASSDPRGLTHEQCF. The CDR3 bases are TGTGCCAGCAGTGACCCCCGAGGTCTTACCCACGAGCAGTGCTTC.

The rearrangement links TRBV29-1 to TRBJ1-4; D is possibly TRBD1 (6 bases). Per the germline V gene, CDR1 is SQVTM and CDR2 is ANQGSEA. The CDR3 is 13 amino acids. The CDR3 loop is CCMTVGGGEKLFF. CDR3 DNA sequence: TGCTGCATGACCGTCGGAGGGGGTGAAAAACTGTTTTTT.

The sample holds a few counts of this clonotype. The CDR3 nucleotides are TGCGCCAGCAGCATGGATGGAGACAGGGGAGATGGAAAACTGTTTTTT. This encodes CASSMDGDRGDGKLFF. This rearrangement joins TRBV5-1 to TRBJ1-4; 8 nucleotides align to TRBD1. The V gene end was trimmed by 4 bases and the J gene end by 10 bases; junction bases not matched to a gene: 15. The CDR3 is 16 residues long. Germline loops: CDR1 SGHRS, CDR2 YFSETQ.

This clonotype has a count of ten or more. J is TRBJ2-5 and V is TRBV5-1; 10 bases match TRBD1. The V gene end was trimmed by 2 bases and the J gene end by 3 bases; junction bases not matched to a gene: 7. CDR3 length equals 16 residues. Germline V gene lookup returns CDR1 SGHRS and CDR2 YFSETQ. The CDR3 coding sequence is TGCGCCAGCAGCTTTCAAACCGGGACAGGGGAAGAGACCCAGTACTTC. Its translation is CASSFQTGTGEETQYF. The entire variable domain, with the rest obtained from reference TRBV5-1 and TRBJ2-5, is as follows: KAGVTQTPRYLIKTRGQQVTLSCSPISGHRSVSWYQQTPGQGLQFLFEYFSETQRNKGNFPGRFSGRQFSNSRSEMNVSTLELGDSALYLCASSFQTGTGEETQYFGPGTRLLVL.

Remarks on this clonotype: At one of its ends the junction is not consistent with the germline gene, which may arise from a read error. The DNA for the CDR3 is TGCGCCAGCAGTGCGGGCTCCAGCGAGGGGAGAGATACACAGTATTTT. Protein sequence: CASSAGSSEGRDTQYF. The chain is built from TRBV10-2 and TRBJ2-3, with D possibly being TRBD1 or TRBD2 (5 bases each). The CDR3 loop spans 16 amino acids. Per the germline V gene, CDR1 is WSHSY and CDR2 is SAAADI.

This clonotype was seen a handful of times. Sequence at one end of the junction differs from germline and may be a read error. V is TRBV6-1 and J is TRBJ1-4; D not resolved. Per the germline V gene, CDR1 is MNHNS and CDR2 is SASEGT. This CDR3 is built from 17 residues. The CDR3 DNA reads TGTGCCAGTAGTGTAATAGACGGAGCTTCAACTAATGAAAAACTGTTTTTT. This codes for CASSVIDGASTNEKLFF.

On this clonotype: Germline is not matched at one junction end, which may reflect a read error. J is TRBJ2-1 and V is TRBV11-1, with D tentatively TRBD2 (6 bases). Germline assignment: CDR1 SGHAT and CDR2 FQDESV (reference sequence). The CDR3 sequence is 14 residues long. The CDR3 sequence is CTSSPRDGRYEQFF. In DNA, the CDR3 is TGTACCAGCAGCCCGCGGGATGGCCGCTACGAGCAGTTCTTC.

This clonotype was recorded a few times. The CDR3 end shows no conserved phenylalanine or tryptophan, and so a read error is likely. The genes are TRBV6-5 and TRBJ2-5; D assignment may be TRBD1 or TRBD2 (5 bases each). The CDR3 is 16 residues long. Germline assignment: CDR1 MNHEY and CDR2 SVGAGI. V lost 0 bases to trimming and J lost 5 bases, with 16 bases between them. CDR3 sequence (DNA): TGTGCCAGCAGTTACTCGCTTGGGGAGTGGGACGAGACCCAGTACTCC. Amino acid sequence: CASSYSLGEWDETQYS.

This clonotype was counted many times. This sequence joins TRBV11-2 and TRBJ1-4; D ambiguous. Trimming removed 5 bases at V and 6 bases at J, with 19 bases between. Germline loops: CDR1 SGHAT, CDR2 FQNNGV. The CDR3 totals 16 residues. CDR3 protein: CASSKTPGGTDEKLFF. CDR3 DNA: TGTGCCAGCAGCAAGACTCCAGGAGGAACAGATGAAAAACTGTTTTTT.

Regarding this clonotype: One end of the junction fails to match germline, which may point to a read error. CDR3 amino acids: CAGLTWGLTTGELSF. The CDR3 region has the DNA TGCGCCGGTCTAACATGGGGCCTCACCACCGGGGAGTTGTCTTTT. The chain employs TRBV10-2 and TRBJ2-2; D assignment may be TRBD1 or TRBD2 (5 bases each). The CDR3 loop spans 15 amino acids. In germline, CDR1 is WSHSY, CDR2 SAAADI.